This T cell receptor (beta chain) derives from a study of shared clonotypes between healthy human individuals. In germline, CDR1 is LNHDA, CDR2 SQIVND (reference sequence). V lost 6 bases and J lost 2; bases outside the gene matches: 9. The CDR3 has 16 amino acids. Data came from immunoSEQ multiplex PCR; TCRdb stores just in-frame clones and leaves some out. Among more than 400,000 clones listed, roughly 95% were seen once. The chain uses TRBV19 and TRBJ2-3; 9 positions agree with TRBD1. This TCR derives from a woman aged 25 to 45 in good health. What was sequenced was naive CD4+ T cells sorted from blood. Subset in this sample: CD45RA+ positively selected. CDR3 sequence (DNA): TGTGCCAGTAGCCCGGGACAGGGAGAGCTCACAGATACGCAGTATTTT. It is translated as CASSPGQGELTDTQYF.